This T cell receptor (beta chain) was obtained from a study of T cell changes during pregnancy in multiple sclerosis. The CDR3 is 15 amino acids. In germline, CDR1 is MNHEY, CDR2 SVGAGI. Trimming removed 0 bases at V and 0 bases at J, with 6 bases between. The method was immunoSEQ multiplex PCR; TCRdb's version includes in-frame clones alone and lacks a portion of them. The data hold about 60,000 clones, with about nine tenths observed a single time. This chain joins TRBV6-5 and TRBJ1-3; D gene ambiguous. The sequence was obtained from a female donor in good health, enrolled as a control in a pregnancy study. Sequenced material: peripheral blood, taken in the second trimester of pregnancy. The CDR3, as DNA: TGTGCCAGCAGTTACTCGACTCACTCTGGAAACACCATATATTTT. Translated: CASSYSTHSGNTIYF.